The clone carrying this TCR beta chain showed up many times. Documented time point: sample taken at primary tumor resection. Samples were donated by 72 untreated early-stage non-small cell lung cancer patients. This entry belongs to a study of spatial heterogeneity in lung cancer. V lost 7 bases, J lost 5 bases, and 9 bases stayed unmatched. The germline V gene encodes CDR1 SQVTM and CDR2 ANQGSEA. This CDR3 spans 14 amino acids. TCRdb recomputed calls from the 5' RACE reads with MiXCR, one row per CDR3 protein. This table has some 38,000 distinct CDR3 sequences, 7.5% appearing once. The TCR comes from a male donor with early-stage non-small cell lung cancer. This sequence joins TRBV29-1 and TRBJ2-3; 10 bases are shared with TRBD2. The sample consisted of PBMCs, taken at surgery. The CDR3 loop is CSAAGTSAKDTQYF. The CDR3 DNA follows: TGCAGCGCCGCAGGGACTAGCGCTAAAGATACGCAGTATTTT.